The clone carrying this T cell receptor (beta chain) was observed many times. Antigen specificity is unknown. 5'RACE with 10-nucleotide random UMIs produced the cDNA. MiXCR, run by TCRdb on the 5' RACE reads, gives a single entry per CDR3 protein. This sample has under 45,000 distinct CDR3 sequences, with about 4.1% found just once. Source material was 2 million unsorted PBMCs, stored at -80 °C in RNAlater. These data belong to a study of neurological immune-mediated disorders. Study results and limitations: One related-CDR3 cluster, identified by phylogenetic grouping, held the repertoires of 18 of 34 multiple sclerosis patients and was a possible signature.

Germline V gene sequence: CDR1 MNHEY, CDR2 SVGEGT. This CDR3 region has 18 residues. V was trimmed by 4 bases and J by 1 base, leaving 17 bases between them. The sequence was obtained from a man between 25 and 39 years old with multiple sclerosis. The chain employs TRBV6-2 or TRBV6-3 and TRBJ2-6; possible D gene TRBD2, 6 bases. The sequenced sample was PBMCs. The CDR3 sequence is CASSFPTSIRSGANVLTF. The CDR3 DNA sequence: TGTGCCAGCAGTTTTCCGACTAGTATTAGGTCTGGGGCCAACGTCCTGACTTTC.